The text below deals with one TCR beta chain. This clonotype was found a few times. Its antigen remains undetermined. Per-base qualities were not stored, and no clone one base away is much larger. The sample's time point label, in plain terms: newly diagnosed GD, antithyroid drugs for less than 3 months. For both TCR sequencing and RNA sequencing, RNA was extracted from PBMCs using TRIzol. Graves' disease was diagnosed according to American Thyroid Association guidelines. Patients for the study were recruited at an endocrinology department in Xi'an, China. Each patient gave approximately 10 milliliters of peripheral blood, collected in an EDTA anticoagulant tube. Ficoll Paque Plus density gradient separation was used to isolate PBMCs, and no additional T cell sorting was done. An Agilent 2100 Bioanalyzer and agarose gel were used to check RNA quality, while a NanoDrop 2000 measured RNA concentration.

The data derive from a study of regulatory T cells in long-lasting Graves disease (dated by TCRdb to the early 2020s). General notes on the study: In the newly diagnosed Graves' disease group, patients had been taking antithyroid drugs for less than 3 months. The study was conducted in China and was registered as a clinical trial. A total of around 33 samples underwent TCR sequencing, from some 13 patients with persistent Graves' disease and approximately 20 patients with newly diagnosed Graves' disease. Peripheral blood TCR sequencing and RNA sequencing compared persistent Graves' disease patients with newly diagnosed Graves' disease patients. What the work shows at the level of the full study, not this receptor alone: Persistent patients shared more public clonotypes among themselves (around 3,000) than newly diagnosed patients did (more than 950). Lower TCR Shannon entropy and fewer highly expanded clones were observed in persistent Graves' disease patients than in newly diagnosed patients, which suggested clonal expansion. Only the TCR beta chain was sequenced and analyzed. The study examined only peripheral blood because the primary lesion, thyroid tissue, could not be accessed. The small sample size was acknowledged by the authors as a limitation that may reduce accuracy.

The library was built by means of multiplex PCR. Sequenced on an Illumina HiSeq 4000. To build TCR beta libraries, CDR3 regions were amplified by Arm-PCR using iRepertoire HTBI primers. Before sequencing, the PCR products underwent gel purification. The authors' analysis ran thus. Gene usage analysis of CDR3 amino acid clonotypes used the 60 to 75 TRBV and around 14 TRBJ segments found across samples. COPE and FqMerger were used to merge filtered high-quality paired reads into contigs. Contigs were aligned with BLAST to IMGT TRBV, TRBD and TRBJ reference genes, and CDR3 was defined per IMGT. Clonotypes above 0.1% frequency were classified as highly expanded clones. Shannon entropy was used to measure repertoire diversity, and the Gini coefficient was used to measure V-J evenness. Clonotypes shared by more than one individual were considered public. TCRdb's own reprocessing of the public reads used fastp at Q25 and MiXCR and kept productive beta chains. Merged by CDR3 protein, the rows form single entries marked with the most common genes and DNA. In this record, the V and J calls reflect TCRdb's handling and not the investigators' own analysis. Within this sample are 500,000 or so distinct CDR3 sequences, with around 15% of them counted one time only. The ten largest clones add up to roughly an eighth of the sample.

Another study also made use of these data, one on T cells in Graves' hyperthyroidism and ophthalmopathy. The second paper states: Stable Graves' hyperthyroidism was defined as the absence of progression to ophthalmopathy over 18 months of follow-up. Hyperthyroidism patients were newly diagnosed, with disease duration under 2 months, and aged 18 to 65 years. Any patient with an uncontrolled infection, another autoimmune disease, pregnancy or lactation was excluded. Diagnoses were established on the basis of clinical symptoms, serum thyroxine and TRAb, thyroid ultrasound, and orbital computed tomography. For the first round of RT-PCR on the TCR CDR3, the HTBI primer set was used together with the Qiagen OneStep RT-PCR kit. Most expanded thyroid clonotypes (frequency above 0.001) were also detected in blood, suggesting blood repertoires may reflect thyroid immune responses. Ophthalmopathy was separated from stable hyperthyroidism by a 13 V-J signature model, with 85% to 90% sensitivity and about 81% specificity obtained in cross-validation and 80%/75% obtained in testing. In validation, the model predicted progression to ophthalmopathy a median of about 6.8 months before onset, with roughly 70% sensitivity and about 75% specificity. To identify distinguishing TCR V-J signatures, a discovery cohort of 95 to 100 patients was used, comprising roughly 45 with Graves' ophthalmopathy and approximately 57 with stable Graves' hyperthyroidism. Prospective prediction of ophthalmopathy was tested in an independent validation cohort of approximately 19 hyperthyroidism patients and 17 patients who later progressed to ophthalmopathy. The roughly 91 discovery patients were randomly split 7:3 into training and test sets. The study also compared thyroid tissue and blood T-cell repertoires from 5 to 7 Graves' hyperthyroidism patients. Following sampling, methimazole starting at 30 mg daily was given to hyperthyroidism patients, and high-dose intravenous methylprednisolone was given to ophthalmopathy patients. Libraries were constructed in a second round of multiplex PCR, after which size selection and purification were performed. The libraries were sequenced on an Illumina HiSeq2000 using paired-end 100 bp reads. Raw data were processed with SOAPnuke, discarding reads with adapters, uncalled bases, mean Phred below 15, or no exact constant-primer or identifier match. COPE v1.2.5 was used to merge high-quality paired reads, and clonotypes were defined as unique nucleotide sequences. MiTCR v1.1 was used to align the clonotypes against IMGT TRBV, TRBD and TRBJ reference segments. Analysis was restricted to V-J combinations with a frequency above 0.0001, which covered 98% to 99.2% of repertoires. The TCS score was defined as the ratio of F50 (clonal expansion) to E x V (chaos), calculated using BLOSUM62-based TCRdist between CDR3 peptides within each V-J. Welch's t-statistics and random forest reduced roughly 540 V-J features to 10 to 15, which were used in a naive Bayes classifier (R e1071). Sample size was not statistically predetermined, and investigators were not blinded to group allocation. The paper describes TCR Vbeta CDR3 sequencing of 130 to 150 peripheral blood samples, made up of some 42 ophthalmopathy patients, 70 to 75 hyperthyroidism patients and some 17 progressor patients.

This receptor was identified in a middle-aged man with Graves disease. Donor details come from another sample of the same person, matched by shared clones. This specimen was peripheral blood mononuclear cells (PBMCs), taken at new diagnosis, from a patient treated with antithyroid drugs.

DNA sequence: TGCGCCAGCAATATCAGGGGCCCCACAGATACGCAGTATTTT. This encodes CASNIRGPTDTQYF. Recombination joined TRBV5-1 with TRBJ2-3; TRBD1 is possibly the D segment (6 matching bases). The CDR3 measures 14 amino acids from cysteine to phenylalanine. The DNA shown is the 42-base CDR3, in frame from base 1. As encoded in the germline V gene, CDR1 is SGHRS while CDR2 is YFSETQ. Trimming at the junction amounts to 6 bases on V and 2 bases on J, and the germline ends lie 13 bases apart.